These 27 T cell receptor beta chains share one sample of origin, sequenced in a study of T cell responses to AZD1222 COVID-19 vaccine (dated by TCRdb to about 2021). The sample's time point label, decoded: about 28 days (+/-7) after the second vaccine dose. Library creation used the immunoSEQ multiplex PCR assay. In its TCRdb copy, this immuneACCESS table keeps in-frame sequences only and misses some clones. Where compared with another copy, unresolved V genes explain less than half of these, and the others have no known cause. For this sample the table gives under 25,000 clones, of which 80% to 85% were detected only once. Together, the top ten hold 15% to 20% of the sample. This specimen consisted of peripheral blood, obtained 28 days after the second AZD1222 dose. These receptors were collected from an adult who received the AZD1222 COVID-19 vaccine.

The genes are TRBV19 and TRBJ2-7; 10 bases align to TRBD2. CDR3 length: 14 residues. Germline V CDR1 and CDR2: LNHDA, SQIVND (reference sequence). V lost 5 bases, J lost 3 bases, and 4 bases stayed unmatched. The CDR3 nucleotides are TGTGCCAGTAGTCGGACTAGCGGCCACTACGAGCAGTACTTC. It specifies CASSRTSGHYEQYF.

The V and J genes are TRBV7-2 and TRBJ2-4; no reliable D call. The CDR3 is 15 residues long. Germline V gene sequence: CDR1 SGHTA, CDR2 FQGNSA. V was pared by 5 bases and J by 1 base, with 12 bases between. The CDR3 reads CASSPTSGAKNIQYF. The DNA of the CDR3 is TGTGCCAGCAGCCCGACCAGTGGGGCCAAAAACATTCAGTACTTC. Variable domain in full (rest from reference TRBV7-2 and TRBJ2-4): GAGVSQSPSNKVTEKGKDVELRCDPISGHTALYWYRQSLGQGLEFLIYFQGNSAPDKSGLPSDRFSAERTGGSVSTLTIQRTQQEDSAVYLCASSPTSGAKNIQYFGAGTRLSVL.

This sequence joins TRBV5-4 and TRBJ1-1; D gene uncertain. The CDR3 runs 15 residues. Germline CDR1 is SGHNT and CDR2 is YYREEE (reference sequence). V lost 1 base and J 3 bases, leaving 13 bases between the germline ends. In DNA form, the CDR3 reads TGTGCCAGCAGCTTGAGGACGGGAACTGACACTGAAGCTTTCTTT. Protein: CASSLRTGTDTEAFF.

This clone showed up just a few times. The rearrangement uses TRBV7-3 and TRBJ2-2; D is uncertain. V gave up 5 bases and J gave up 6 bases, with 16 bases separating them. CDR1 is SGHTA, CDR2 FQGTGA, per germline. The CDR3 length is 15 residues. The CDR3 coding sequence is TGTGCCAGCAGCCGCGGTGGTGGGGTTCCCGGGGAGCTGTTTTTT. Amino acids: CASSRGGGVPGELFF.

In this sample, this clone turned up a few times. The rearrangement uses TRBV30 and TRBJ1-2; D may be TRBD1 (5 bases). Germline lookup yields CDR1 GTSNPN and CDR2 SVGIG (reference sequence). CDR3 size: 15 residues. Between the trimmed V and J ends, which lost 3 bases and 2 bases, there was a span of 16 bases. In nucleotides, the CDR3 is TGTGCCTGGAGGGGGGGACGTGGTTTAAACTATGGCTACACCTTC. This sequence encodes CAWRGGRGLNYGYTF.

This clone was seen a few times. The V and J genes are TRBV7-2 and TRBJ2-4; the match to TRBD2 covers 8 bases. There are 13 residues in the CDR3. V shed 5 bases and J 6 bases; nucleotides not matched to a gene: 3. Germline CDR1 reads SGHTA; CDR2 reads FQGNSA. CDR3 protein: CASSDRGGNIQYF. The CDR3, as DNA: TGTGCCAGCAGCGATCGGGGGGGAAACATTCAGTACTTC. Variable domain in full (rest from reference TRBV7-2 and TRBJ2-4): GAGVSQSPSNKVTEKGKDVELRCDPISGHTALYWYRQSLGQGLEFLIYFQGNSAPDKSGLPSDRFSAERTGGSVSTLTIQRTQQEDSAVYLCASSDRGGNIQYFGAGTRLSVL.

This chain uses TRBV7-2 with TRBJ2-1; TRBD1 matches 9 bases. V trimming: 0 bases; J trimming: 14 bases; junction bases outside the gene matches: 11. This CDR3 contains 15 residues. Germline loops: CDR1 SGHTA, CDR2 FQGNSA. The CDR3 sequence: CASSLASKDRGYEFF. The CDR3 DNA follows: TGTGCCAGCAGCTTAGCATCCAAAGACAGGGGGTATGAGTTCTTC.

The chain joins TRBV18 to TRBJ1-5; TRBD1 aligns across 7 bases. Trimming at V came to 1 base and at J to 6 bases, leaving 6 bases not matched to a gene. The germline V gene encodes CDR1 KGHSH and CDR2 LQKENI. The CDR3 spans 15 residues. The CDR3 bases are TGTGCCAGCTCACCACTGGGGACAGTGGCTCAGCCCCAGCATTTT. Its translation: CASSPLGTVAQPQHF.

The CDR3 reads CASSGQGSGTDTQYF. In nucleotides, the CDR3 is TGTGCCAGCAGCGGACAGGGATCAGGGACAGATACGCAGTATTTT. This chain connects TRBV16 to TRBJ2-3, with TRBD1 matching over 8 bases. CDR1 is KGHSY, CDR2 FQNENV, per germline. The CDR3 loop spans 15 amino acids. The J segment lost 3 bases and the V segment lost 5 bases, leaving 7 bases of the junction unmatched. Filled out from reference TRBV16 and TRBJ2-3, the complete variable domain reads GEEVAQTPKHLVRGEGQKAKLYCAPIKGHSYVFWYQQVLKNEFKFLISFQNENVFDETGMPKERFSAKCLPNSPCSLEIQATKLEDSAVYFCASSGQGSGTDTQYFGPGTRLTVL.

This clone was seen only once. The rearrangement joins TRBV4-3 to TRBJ2-2; 10 bases match TRBD2. This CDR3 has 18 amino acids. Per the germline V gene, CDR1 is LGHNA and CDR2 is YSLEER. V lost 8 bases and J lost 0; bases outside the gene matches: 12. CDR3 sequence (DNA): TGCGCCAGCCGAAAGACGGTAGCGGGAGGATCGAACACCGGGGAGCTGTTTTTT. It specifies CASRKTVAGGSNTGELFF.

The rearrangement uses TRBV3-1 (or the pseudogene TRBV3-2) and TRBJ2-3, with a possible D match to TRBD2 (5 bases). CDR1 is LGHDT and CDR2 is YNNKEL in the germline V gene (reference sequence). CDR3 length equals 16 residues. The V end lost 0 bases, the J end lost 7 bases, and 17 bases lay between the germline ends. The CDR3 spells CASSQDAGRPLNTQYF. CDR3 in DNA: TGTGCCAGCAGCCAAGACGCGGGCAGGCCCTTGAATACGCAGTATTTT.

This sequence joins TRBV11-2 and TRBJ1-2; D unclear. The V gene lost 2 bases and the J gene lost 0 bases, with 16 bases spanning the gap. This CDR3 contains 17 residues. Germline V lookup: CDR1 SGHAT, CDR2 FQNNGV. The CDR3 DNA reads as TGTGCCAGCAGCTTAAACATAGGTCCCGCCGCTAACTATGGCTACACCTTC. Encoded protein: CASSLNIGPAANYGYTF.

The rearrangement uses TRBV5-1 and TRBJ1-1, with 7 bases aligning to TRBD1. Germline loops: CDR1 SGHRS, CDR2 YFSETQ. CDR3 length: 13 residues. Trimming removed 4 bases from V and 6 bases from J; junction bases left unmatched: 6. Here the CDR3 DNA reads TGCGCCAGCAGCGGGGACAGCAGGTCTGAAGCTTTCTTT. This translates into CASSGDSRSEAFF.

This clone was detected a few times. The CDR3 DNA is TGCGCCAGCAGACGTACCCGGACAGGGGAAACTGAAGCTTTCTTT. Translation: CASRRTRTGETEAFF. V and J are TRBV4-3 and TRBJ1-1; 9 bases are a match to TRBD1. Trimming cost V 6 bases and J 5 bases; bases outside gene matches: 10. Germline V gene data show CDR1 as LGHNA and CDR2 as YSLEER. CDR3 length: 15 residues.

This clone was seen a single time. The gene calls are TRBV11-2 and TRBJ2-3; possible D gene TRBD2, 5 bases. The CDR3 runs 16 residues. V lost 0 bases, J lost 3 bases, and 13 bases lay in between. The germline gives CDR1 SGHAT, CDR2 FQNNGV. Here the CDR3 DNA reads TGTGCCAGCAGCTTAGATGGAAGCGGAGAAACAGATACGCAGTATTTT. Protein sequence: CASSLDGSGETDTQYF.

The chain employs TRBV7-9 and TRBJ1-1, with TRBD1 matching over 9 bases. Looked up from germline, CDR1 is SEHNR and CDR2 is FQNEAQ (reference sequence). CDR3 length equals 15 residues. The ends lost 4 bases at V and 3 bases at J; junction bases unmatched: 6. CDR3 region: CASSSRTGVDTEAFF. The CDR3 DNA reads as TGTGCCAGCAGCTCGCGGACAGGGGTAGACACTGAAGCTTTCTTT. Full variable domain (outside the CDR3, taken from reference TRBV7-9 and TRBJ1-1): DTGVSQNPRHKITKRGQNVTFRCDPISEHNRLYWYRQTLGQGPEFLTYFQNEAQLEKSRLLSDRFSAERPKGSFSTLEIQRTEQGDSAMYLCASSSRTGVDTEAFFGQGTRLTVV.

The chain joins TRBV29-1 to TRBJ1-4, with D maybe TRBD1 (5 bases). There are 15 residues in the CDR3. Trimming left V 3 bases short and J 0 bases short, with 11 bases between. Germline values: CDR1 SQVTM, CDR2 ANQGSEA. CDR3 DNA sequence: TGCAGCGTTGAGGGGGGACGGGCAACTAATGAAAAACTGTTTTTT. Translation: CSVEGGRATNEKLFF.

The rearrangement joins TRBV29-1 to TRBJ2-5; no firm D call. V lost 5 bases and J lost 5, with 6 bases in between. The CDR3 sequence is 10 residues long. Germline CDR1 reads SQVTM; CDR2 reads ANQGSEA. CDR3 sequence: CSVLMETQYF. CDR3 in DNA: TGCAGCGTTTTAATGGAGACCCAGTACTTC.

The chain recombines TRBV6-1 with TRBJ1-5; D is undetermined. V was trimmed by 2 bases and J by 4 bases, leaving 6 bases between them. The CDR3 contains 13 residues. In germline, CDR1 is MNHNS, CDR2 SASEGT. In DNA form, the CDR3 reads TGTGCCAGCAGTGAACACAGTAATCAGCCCCAGCATTTT. It specifies CASSEHSNQPQHF.

V gene TRBV14 combines with J gene TRBJ2-5; D gene uncertain. The length of the CDR3 is 18 residues. Per germline, CDR1 SGHDN and CDR2 FVKESK. V was trimmed by 0 bases and J by 5 bases, leaving 22 bases between them. The CDR3 region has the DNA TGTGCCAGCAGCCAAGATCCACTGAGGTCCCGCGGATGGGAGACCCAGTACTTC. Amino acids: CASSQDPLRSRGWETQYF.

The rearrangement joins TRBV28 to TRBJ2-2, with 9 bases identical to TRBD2. The CDR3 consists of 15 residues. Germline CDR1 MDHEN, CDR2 SYDVKM. The V segment lost 7 bases and the J segment 3 bases; nucleotides outside the gene matches: 6. The CDR3: CASTLAGADTGELFF. The CDR3 coding sequence is TGTGCCAGCACCTTAGCGGGAGCCGACACCGGGGAGCTGTTTTTT.

The chain employs TRBV7-3 and TRBJ1-6, with no clear D. The V end lost 0 bases, the J end lost 10 bases, and 10 bases lay between the germline ends. Germline loops: CDR1 SGHTA, CDR2 FQGTGA. The CDR3 runs to 14 residues. CDR3 protein: CASSLTGAESPLHF. DNA for the CDR3: TGTGCCAGCAGCTTAACCGGTGCCGAATCACCCCTCCACTTT.

This sequence joins TRBV6-4 and TRBJ1-5; the D gene is possibly TRBD1 (5 bases). CDR3 size: 16 residues. Germline V gives CDR1 MRHNA, CDR2 SNTAGT. Trimming took 3 bases from V and 2 from J, leaving 14 bases between them. The CDR3 bases are TGTGCCAGCAGTGATAAGGGACGAGGGGGCAATCAGCCCCAGCATTTT. It yields the protein CASSDKGRGGNQPQHF.

The chain recombines TRBV7-9 with TRBJ2-4; maybe TRBD1 (6 bases). This CDR3 has 14 residues. Trimming took off 3 bases at V and 6 bases at J, with 12 bases between the two ends. The germline V gene has CDR1 SEHNR and CDR2 FQNEAQ (reference sequence). CDR3 in amino acids: CASSFWGPGNIQYF. The CDR3 DNA sequence: TGTGCCAGCAGCTTCTGGGGGCCCGGAAACATTCAGTACTTC. The entire variable domain, with the rest obtained from reference TRBV7-9 and TRBJ2-4, is as follows: DTGVSQNPRHKITKRGQNVTFRCDPISEHNRLYWYRQTLGQGPEFLTYFQNEAQLEKSRLLSDRFSAERPKGSFSTLEIQRTEQGDSAMYLCASSFWGPGNIQYFGAGTRLSVL.

CDR3: CASSPGNGETQYF. The CDR3 nucleotides read TGTGCCAGCTCACCGGGAAATGGAGAGACCCAGTACTTC. This chain uses TRBV18 with TRBJ2-5, with D uncertain. The V end lost 3 bases, the J end lost 4 bases, and 9 bases lay between the germline ends. Germline lookup yields CDR1 KGHSH and CDR2 LQKENI. This CDR3 region has 13 residues.

This chain links TRBV15 with TRBJ1-2; TRBD1 agrees at 7 bases. Unmatched junction bases numbered 5, after V lost 5 bases and J lost 2 bases. The germline V gene encodes CDR1 LNHNV and CDR2 YYDKDF (reference sequence). CDR3 length: 14 amino acids. CDR3 in DNA: TGTGCCACCAGCGTTAACAGGGGAAACTATGGCTACACCTTC. Protein product: CATSVNRGNYGYTF.

The CDR3 DNA sequence: TGTGCCAGCAGTGAAGCGGGAGGACCCCGAAGTTGGGCTTTCTTT. Translation gives CASSEAGGPRSWAFF. This chain uses TRBV2 with TRBJ1-1; D not resolved. Germline assignment: CDR1 SNHLY and CDR2 FYNNEI. The CDR3 length is 15 residues. The V end lost 0 bases, the J end lost 11 bases, and 19 bases lay between the germline ends.